The clone carrying this T cell receptor beta chain was counted at least ten times. The data derive from a study of T-cell reconstitution after alpha-beta-depleted transplantation in children. Preparation of the TCRbeta library involved a method that used unique molecular identifiers. TCRdb processed the PCR reads anew with MiXCR; each CDR3 protein has one entry. The table records 200,000 to 250,000 distinct CDR3 sequences, roughly 11% of them present only once. Source: PBMCs, taken before TCRalphabeta/CD19-depleted stem cell transplant. The receptor's source is a child less than two years old with acute myeloid leukemia, due to receive a stem cell transplant.

This chain's CDR3 is CSEGGQGGETQYF. CDR3 bases: TGCAGTGAAGGGGGACAGGGAGGCGAGACCCAGTACTTC. The chain carries TRBV20-1 and TRBJ2-5, with 9 nucleotides matching TRBD1. V was clipped by 7 bases and J by 5 bases; unmatched bases: 8. The CDR3 totals 13 residues. CDR1 DFQATT and CDR2 SNEGSKA come from the germline V gene (reference sequence).